This TCR beta chain appears in the sequencing data of a study of graft-versus-host responses after intestinal transplantation. On this clone itself: Its target is not known.

V trimming: 5 bases; J trimming: 6 bases; junction bases outside the gene matches: 10. CDR1 and CDR2 (germline): SGHRS, YFSETQ. This CDR3 contains 15 residues. The data were produced by immunoSEQ multiplex PCR, yet TCRdb's version contains in-frame clones alone and is incomplete. The table records some 79,000 clones, 85% to 90% of them present only once. Sequenced material: unstimulated CD4+ T cells sorted from spleen or lymph node cells, taken before intestinal transplant. The rearrangement uses TRBV5-1 and TRBJ2-1, with 8 bases aligning to TRBD2. The clonotype originates from a human donor who received an intestinal transplant. The CDR3 region is CASSPGTRSSNEQFF. For the CDR3, the DNA is TGCGCCAGCAGTCCCGGGACTAGAAGTTCCAATGAGCAGTTCTTC.